This T cell receptor (beta chain) was identified in a study of patients with pleural tuberculosis (dated by TCRdb to the mid-2010s). Sequencing relied on an Illumina Genome Analyzer IIx. The raw public reads went through TCRdb reprocessing: fastp at Q25, MiXCR clone calling, in-frame beta chains kept. CDR3 protein duplicates are merged, each entry listing the most common genes and DNA. The sample includes around 50,000 distinct CDR3 sequences, with approximately 7.9% observed a single time. 15% to 20% of the sample goes to the ten largest clones. In its sample, this clonotype was seen many times. Its antigen remains undetermined. Within one base of it there is no much larger clone, and no base qualities were kept. The clonotype originates from a human donor with pleural tuberculosis.

The CDR3 amino acid sequence is: CASSSSTFGKANNYGYTF. The nucleotide sequence is given as TGTGCCAGCAGTTCCTCAACCTTCGGCAAGGCCAATAACTATGGCTACACCTTC. Recombination connected TRBV6-2 or TRBV6-3 to TRBJ1-2; there is no confident call for the D gene. Trimming at the junction amounts to 4 bases on V and 1 base on J, and the germline ends lie 22 bases apart. Spanning cysteine to phenylalanine, the CDR3 consists of 18 amino acids. The only DNA kept is the CDR3, 54 bases in frame from the first base. According to the germline V gene, CDR1 reads MNHEY and CDR2 reads SVGEGT.